This TCR beta chain was sequenced for a study of blood T cells in healthy people across ages. Notes on the study in general: Diversity was higher, and naive CD4+ cells more numerous, in long-lived donors than in aged donors.

Trimming cost V 2 bases and J 4 bases, with 8 bases left between them. The length of the CDR3 is 13 residues. Germline V lookup: CDR1 MNHNY, CDR2 SVGAGI (reference sequence). This clonotype was detected ten times or more. Its antigen is unknown. PCR was performed a second time for roughly 7 to 11 cycles using a sample-barcoded 5' primer and a J-beta primer mix. Each CDR3 protein is one row after TCRdb ran MiXCR on the 5' RACE reads. In the table there are about 730,000 distinct CDR3 sequences, roughly 41% of which are singletons. The sequenced material came from blood. The clonotype was recovered from a woman aged 55-75 years in good health. V is TRBV6-6 and J is TRBJ1-1, with D hard to call. In nucleotides, the CDR3 is TGTGCCAGCAGTTACCCCCGAGGCACTGAAGCTTTCTTT. Amino acids: CASSYPRGTEAFF.